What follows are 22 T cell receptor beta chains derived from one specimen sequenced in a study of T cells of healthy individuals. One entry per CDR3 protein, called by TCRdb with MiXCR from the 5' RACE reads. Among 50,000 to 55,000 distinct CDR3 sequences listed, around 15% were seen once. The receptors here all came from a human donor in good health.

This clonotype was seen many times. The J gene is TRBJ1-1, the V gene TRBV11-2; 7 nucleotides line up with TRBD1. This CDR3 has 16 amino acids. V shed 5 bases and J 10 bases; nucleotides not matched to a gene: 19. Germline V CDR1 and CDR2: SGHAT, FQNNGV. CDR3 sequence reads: CASSGAGPGTEVVAFF. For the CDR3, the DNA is TGTGCCAGCAGCGGAGCGGGGCCCGGGACAGAAGTTGTAGCTTTCTTT.

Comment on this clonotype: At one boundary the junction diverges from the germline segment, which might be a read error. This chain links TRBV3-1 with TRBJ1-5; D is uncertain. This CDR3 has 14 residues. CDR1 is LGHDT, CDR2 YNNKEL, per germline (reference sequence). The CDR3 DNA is TGTACCAGCAGCCAAGGAGGAGGTTATCAGCCCCAGCATTTT. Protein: CTSSQGGGYQPQHF.

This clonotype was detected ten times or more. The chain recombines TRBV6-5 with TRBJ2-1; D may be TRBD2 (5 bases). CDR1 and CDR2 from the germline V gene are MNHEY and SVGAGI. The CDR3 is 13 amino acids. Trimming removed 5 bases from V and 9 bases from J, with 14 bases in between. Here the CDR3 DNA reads TGTGCCAGCAGTGGCGACCTAGCTGCTGAGCAGTTCTTC. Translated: CASSGDLAAEQFF.

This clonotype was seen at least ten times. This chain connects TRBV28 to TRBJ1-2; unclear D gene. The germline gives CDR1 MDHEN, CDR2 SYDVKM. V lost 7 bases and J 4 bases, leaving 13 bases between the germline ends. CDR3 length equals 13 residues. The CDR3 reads CASNEVHVYGYTF. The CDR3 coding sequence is TGTGCCAGCAATGAGGTCCACGTCTATGGCTACACCTTC.

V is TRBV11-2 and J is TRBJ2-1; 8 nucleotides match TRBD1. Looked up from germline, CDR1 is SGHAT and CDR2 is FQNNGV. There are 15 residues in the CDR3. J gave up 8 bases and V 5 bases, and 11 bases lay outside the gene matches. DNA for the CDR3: TGTGCCAGCAGCCGTCTGGGACAGGAGATTGATGAGCAGTTCTTC. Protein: CASSRLGQEIDEQFF.

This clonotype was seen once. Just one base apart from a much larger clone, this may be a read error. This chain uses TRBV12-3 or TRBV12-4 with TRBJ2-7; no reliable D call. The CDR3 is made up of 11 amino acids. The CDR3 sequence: CVSIDSYEQYF. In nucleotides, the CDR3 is TGTGTCAGCATAGATTCCTACGAGCAGTACTTC.

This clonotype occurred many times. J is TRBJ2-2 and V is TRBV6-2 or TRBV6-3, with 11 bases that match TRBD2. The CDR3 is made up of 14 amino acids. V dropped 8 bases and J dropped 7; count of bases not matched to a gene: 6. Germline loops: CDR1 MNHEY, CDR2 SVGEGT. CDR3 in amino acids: CASRVGLAVGELFF. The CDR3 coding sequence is TGTGCCAGCCGTGTGGGACTAGCGGTCGGGGAGCTGTTTTTT.

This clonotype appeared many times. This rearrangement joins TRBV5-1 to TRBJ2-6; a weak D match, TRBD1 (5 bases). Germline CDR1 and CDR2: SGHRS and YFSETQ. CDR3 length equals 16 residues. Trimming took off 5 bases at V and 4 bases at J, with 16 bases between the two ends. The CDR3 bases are TGCGCCAGCAGTTCTTCTGGCAGGGCCGGGGCCAACGTCCTGACTTTC. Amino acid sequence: CASSSSGRAGANVLTF.

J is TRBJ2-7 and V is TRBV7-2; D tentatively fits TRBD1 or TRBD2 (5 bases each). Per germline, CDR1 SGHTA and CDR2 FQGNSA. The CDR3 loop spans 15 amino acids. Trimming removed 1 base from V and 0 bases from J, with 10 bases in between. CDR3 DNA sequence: TGTGCCAGCAGCTTAGGTCCGGGGCCCTCCTACGAGCAGTACTTC. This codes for CASSLGPGPSYEQYF.

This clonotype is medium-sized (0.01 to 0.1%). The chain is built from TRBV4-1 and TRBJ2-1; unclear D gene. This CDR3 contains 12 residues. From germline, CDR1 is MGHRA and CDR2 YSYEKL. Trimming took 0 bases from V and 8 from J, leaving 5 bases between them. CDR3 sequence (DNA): TGCGCCAGCAGCCAAGATGCTGATGAGCAGTTCTTC. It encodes CASSQDADEQFF.

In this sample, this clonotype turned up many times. The CDR3 sequence is CASRRGNEQFF. The DNA of the CDR3 is TGTGCCAGCAGGCGAGGGAATGAGCAGTTCTTC. The rearrangement uses TRBV27 and TRBJ2-1; maybe TRBD2 (5 bases). This CDR3 has 11 amino acids. Germline CDR1 reads MNHEY; CDR2 reads SMNVEV (reference sequence). Trimming took off 6 bases at V and 7 bases at J, with 7 bases between the two ends.

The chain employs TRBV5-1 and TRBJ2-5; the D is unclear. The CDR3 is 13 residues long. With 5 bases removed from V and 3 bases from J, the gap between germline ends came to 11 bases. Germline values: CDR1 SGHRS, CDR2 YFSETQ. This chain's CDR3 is CASSRDQEETQYF. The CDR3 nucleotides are TGCGCCAGCAGTCGCGATCAGGAAGAGACCCAGTACTTC.

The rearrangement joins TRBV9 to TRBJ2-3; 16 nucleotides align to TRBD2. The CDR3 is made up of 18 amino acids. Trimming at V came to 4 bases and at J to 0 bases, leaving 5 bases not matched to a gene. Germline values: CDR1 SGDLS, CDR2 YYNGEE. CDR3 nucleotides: TGTGCCAGCAGCTCCGGGACTAGCGGGAGGGGAAGCACAGATACGCAGTATTTT. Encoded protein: CASSSGTSGRGSTDTQYF.

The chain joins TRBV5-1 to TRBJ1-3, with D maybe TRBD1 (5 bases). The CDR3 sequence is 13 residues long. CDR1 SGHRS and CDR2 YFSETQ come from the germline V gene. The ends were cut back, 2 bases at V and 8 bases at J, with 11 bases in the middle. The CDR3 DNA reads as TGCGCCAGCAGCTTAGTTGGAGGGGACACCATATATTTT. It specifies CASSLVGGDTIYF.

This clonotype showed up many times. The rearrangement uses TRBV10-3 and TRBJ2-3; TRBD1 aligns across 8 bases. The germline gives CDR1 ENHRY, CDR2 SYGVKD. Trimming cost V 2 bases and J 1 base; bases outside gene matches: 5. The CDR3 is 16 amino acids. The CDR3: CAISEGQGPRTDTQYF. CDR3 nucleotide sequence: TGTGCCATCAGTGAGGGACAGGGCCCCCGCACAGATACGCAGTATTTT.

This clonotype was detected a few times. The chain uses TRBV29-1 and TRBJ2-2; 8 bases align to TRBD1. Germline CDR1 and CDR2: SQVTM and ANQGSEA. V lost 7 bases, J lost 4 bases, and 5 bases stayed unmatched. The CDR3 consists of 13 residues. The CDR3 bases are TGCAGCGGAGGGACAGGCGGCACCGGGGAGCTGTTTTTT. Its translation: CSGGTGGTGELFF.

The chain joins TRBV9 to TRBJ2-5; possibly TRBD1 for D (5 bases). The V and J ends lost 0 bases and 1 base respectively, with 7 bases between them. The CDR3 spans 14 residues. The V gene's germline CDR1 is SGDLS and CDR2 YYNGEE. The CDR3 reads CASSVGTLQETQYF. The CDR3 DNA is TGTGCCAGCAGCGTAGGGACACTCCAAGAGACCCAGTACTTC. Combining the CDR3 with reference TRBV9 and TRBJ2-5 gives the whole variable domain DSGVTQTPKHLITATGQRVTLRCSPRSGDLSVYWYQQSLDQGLQFLIQYYNGEERAKGNILERFSAQQFPDLHSELNLSSLELGDSALYFCASSVGTLQETQYFGPGTRLLVL.

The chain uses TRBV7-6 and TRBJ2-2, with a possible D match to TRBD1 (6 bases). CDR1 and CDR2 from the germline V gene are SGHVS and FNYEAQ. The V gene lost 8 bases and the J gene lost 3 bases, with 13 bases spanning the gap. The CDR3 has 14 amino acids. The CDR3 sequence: CASLSQGDTGELFF. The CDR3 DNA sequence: TGTGCCAGCCTTTCACAGGGAGACACCGGGGAGCTGTTTTTT.

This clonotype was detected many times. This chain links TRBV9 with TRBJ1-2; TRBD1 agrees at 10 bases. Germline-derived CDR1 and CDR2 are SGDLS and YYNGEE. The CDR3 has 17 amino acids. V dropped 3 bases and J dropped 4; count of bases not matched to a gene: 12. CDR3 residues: CASSATGQGMGSYGYTF. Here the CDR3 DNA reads TGTGCCAGCAGCGCGACGGGACAGGGGATGGGTAGCTATGGCTACACCTTC.

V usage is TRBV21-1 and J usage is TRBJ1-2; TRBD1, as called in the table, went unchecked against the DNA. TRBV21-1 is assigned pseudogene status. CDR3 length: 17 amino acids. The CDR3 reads CASSKEVEDRFNYGYTF. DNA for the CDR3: TGTGCCAGCAGCAAAGAAGTTGAGGACAGGTTTAACTATGGCTACACCTTC.

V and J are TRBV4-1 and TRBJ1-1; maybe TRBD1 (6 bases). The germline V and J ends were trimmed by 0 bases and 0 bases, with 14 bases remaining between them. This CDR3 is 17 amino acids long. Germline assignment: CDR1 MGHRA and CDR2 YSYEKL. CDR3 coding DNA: TGCGCCAGCAGCCAAGATCTAGCGGACAGACTGAACACTGAAGCTTTCTTT. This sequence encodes CASSQDLADRLNTEAFF.

Written as DNA, the CDR3 is TGTGCCAGCAGTTACATGGGAGAAAAACTGTTTTTT. Translation: CASSYMGEKLFF. The chain recombines TRBV6-5 with TRBJ1-4; D gene ambiguous. The germline V gene encodes CDR1 MNHEY and CDR2 SVGAGI. Trimming shortened V by 2 bases and J by 8 bases, and 6 bases separated the two germline ends. The CDR3 covers 12 residues.